These T cell receptor beta chains were read from a single sample in a study of the immune and genomic landscape of osteosarcoma. TCRdb keeps only in-frame clones here, not all; method: immunoSEQ multiplex PCR. Of 5,000 to 5,500 clones in the sample, 77% are singletons; the top ten hold roughly 6.8%. The sequencing sample was made of osteosarcoma tumor tissue from the lung. These receptors came from a human donor with osteosarcoma. The CDR3 runs from the conserved cysteine through the conserved F or W. D genes are given only for firm matches. Expanded clones are given a class, and other clones once, few, many or no size at all.

j_gene,abundance,d_gene,v_gene,CDR3nt,CDR3aa
TRBJ1-1,-,-,TRBV30,TGTGCCTGGAGGGCGGGGAGGGCGAACACTGAAGCTTTCTTT,CAWRAGRANTEAFF
TRBJ1-5,-,TRBD1,TRBV2,TGTGCCAGCAGTGCCCTCGGGACAGGGGGTAGGTCCCAGCATTTT,CASSALGTGGRSQHF
TRBJ2-7,-,-,TRBV12-5,TGTGCTAGTGGTTTGGGTCCAACTGGCTACGAGCAGTACTTC,CASGLGPTGYEQYF
TRBJ2-1,-,TRBD1,TRBV4-2,TGTGCCAGCAGCCAAGGAATTGCCCGGGACAGGGGATACAATGAGCAGTTCTTC,CASSQGIARDRGYNEQFF
TRBJ2-7,once,-,TRBV27,TGTGCCAGCAGTTTGGGTGTCCGGGACGAGCAGTACTTC,CASSLGVRDEQYF
TRBJ2-7,-,TRBD1,TRBV5-1,TGCGCCAGCAGCTGGGACAGCTACGAGCAGTACTTC,CASSWDSYEQYF
TRBJ2-1,-,-,TRBV7-3,TGTGCCAGCAGCCCAGGCCCGAGCTCCTACAATGAGCAGTTCTTC,CASSPGPSSYNEQFF
TRBJ1-2,-,-,TRBV6-5,TGTGCCAGCGGTATATTAGGGGGGACTGGCTACACCTTC,CASGILGGTGYTF
TRBJ1-1,-,-,TRBV7-9,TGTGCCAGCAGTGGACAGTTGAACACTGAAGCTTTCTTT,CASSGQLNTEAFF
TRBJ1-2,-,TRBD1,TRBV10-3,TGTGCCATCAGCTATCAGGGGGATGGCTACACCTTC,CAISYQGDGYTF